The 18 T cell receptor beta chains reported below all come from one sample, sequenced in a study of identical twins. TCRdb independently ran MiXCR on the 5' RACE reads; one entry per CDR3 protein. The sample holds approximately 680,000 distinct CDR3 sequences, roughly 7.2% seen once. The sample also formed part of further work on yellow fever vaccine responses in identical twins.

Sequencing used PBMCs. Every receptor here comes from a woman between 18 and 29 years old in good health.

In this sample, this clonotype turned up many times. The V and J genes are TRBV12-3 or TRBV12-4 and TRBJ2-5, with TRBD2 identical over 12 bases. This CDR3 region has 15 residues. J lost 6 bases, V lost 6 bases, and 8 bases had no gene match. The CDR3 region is CASSLTSGSGKTQYF. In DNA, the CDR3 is TGTGCCAGCAGCCTGACTAGCGGGAGTGGAAAGACCCAGTACTTC.

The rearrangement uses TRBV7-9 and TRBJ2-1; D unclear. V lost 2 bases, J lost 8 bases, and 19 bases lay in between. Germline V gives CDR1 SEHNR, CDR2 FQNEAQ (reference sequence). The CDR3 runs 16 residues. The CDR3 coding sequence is TGTGCCAGCAGCTTAATTGTTGGGGTAGCTTTGGATGAGCAGTTCTTC. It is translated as CASSLIVGVALDEQFF. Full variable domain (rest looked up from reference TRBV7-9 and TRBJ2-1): DTGVSQNPRHKITKRGQNVTFRCDPISEHNRLYWYRQTLGQGPEFLTYFQNEAQLEKSRLLSDRFSAERPKGSFSTLEIQRTEQGDSAMYLCASSLIVGVALDEQFFGPGTRLTVL.

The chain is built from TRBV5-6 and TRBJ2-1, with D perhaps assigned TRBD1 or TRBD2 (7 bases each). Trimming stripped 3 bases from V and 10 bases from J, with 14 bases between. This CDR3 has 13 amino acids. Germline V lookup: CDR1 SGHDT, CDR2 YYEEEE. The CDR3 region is CASSWEGAGEQFF. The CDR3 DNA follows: TGTGCCAGCAGCTGGGAGGGGGCAGGGGAGCAGTTCTTC.

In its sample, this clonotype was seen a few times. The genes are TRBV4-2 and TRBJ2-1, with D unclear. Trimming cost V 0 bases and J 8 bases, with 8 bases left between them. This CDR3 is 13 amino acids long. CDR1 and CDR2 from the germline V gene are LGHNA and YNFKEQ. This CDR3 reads CASSQEVSDEQFF. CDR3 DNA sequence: TGTGCCAGCAGCCAAGAGGTGTCCGATGAGCAGTTCTTC.

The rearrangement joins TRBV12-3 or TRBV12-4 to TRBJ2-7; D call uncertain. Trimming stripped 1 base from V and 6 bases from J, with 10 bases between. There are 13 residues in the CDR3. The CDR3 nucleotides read TGTGCCAGCAGTTTAGGGGGTTCGGGCGAGCAGTACTTC. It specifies CASSLGGSGEQYF.

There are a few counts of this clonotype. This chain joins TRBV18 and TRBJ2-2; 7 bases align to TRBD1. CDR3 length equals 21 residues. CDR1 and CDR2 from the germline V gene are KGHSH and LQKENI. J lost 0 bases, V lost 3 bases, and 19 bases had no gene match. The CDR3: CASSPIPQLPGQPSNTGELFF. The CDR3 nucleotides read TGTGCCAGCTCACCTATCCCCCAACTTCCGGGACAGCCATCGAACACCGGGGAGCTGTTTTTT.

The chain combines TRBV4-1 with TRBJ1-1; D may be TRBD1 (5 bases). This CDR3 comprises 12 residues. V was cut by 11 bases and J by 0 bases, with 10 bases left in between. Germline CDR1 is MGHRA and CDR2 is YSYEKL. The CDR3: CAGRQMNTEAFF. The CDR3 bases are TGCGCCGGCCGACAGATGAACACTGAAGCTTTCTTT.

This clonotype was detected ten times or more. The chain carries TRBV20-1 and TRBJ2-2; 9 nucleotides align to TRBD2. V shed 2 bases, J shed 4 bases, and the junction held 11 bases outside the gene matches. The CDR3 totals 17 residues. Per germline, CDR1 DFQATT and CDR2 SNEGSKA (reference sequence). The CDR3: CSARRGEAGGSTGELFF. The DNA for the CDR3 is TGCAGTGCTAGAAGGGGGGAAGCGGGAGGAAGCACCGGGGAGCTGTTTTTT.

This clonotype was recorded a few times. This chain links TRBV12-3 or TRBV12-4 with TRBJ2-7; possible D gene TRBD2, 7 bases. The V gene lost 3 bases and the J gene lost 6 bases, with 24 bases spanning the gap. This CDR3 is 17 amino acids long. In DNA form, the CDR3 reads TGTGCCAGCAGTTTCGGGGGCGTGGGACGCCCTAGCGGCGAGCAGTACTTC. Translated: CASSFGGVGRPSGEQYF.

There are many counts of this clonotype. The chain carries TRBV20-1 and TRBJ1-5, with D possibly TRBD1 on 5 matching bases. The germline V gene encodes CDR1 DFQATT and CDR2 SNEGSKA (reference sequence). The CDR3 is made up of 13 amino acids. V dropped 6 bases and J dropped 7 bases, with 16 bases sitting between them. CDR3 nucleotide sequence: TGCAGTGCCCTGGGGCGGGAGGGCCAGCCCCAGCATTTT. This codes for CSALGREGQPQHF.

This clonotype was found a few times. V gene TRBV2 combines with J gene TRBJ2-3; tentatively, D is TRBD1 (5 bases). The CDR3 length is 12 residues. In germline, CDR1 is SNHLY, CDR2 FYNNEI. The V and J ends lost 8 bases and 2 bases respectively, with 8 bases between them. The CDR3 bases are TGTGCCAGCGGGGCCTACACAGATACGCAGTATTTT. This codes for CASGAYTDTQYF.

In DNA, the CDR3 is TGTGCCAGCAAAAGAGGGGTGCAGAACTATGGCTACACCTTC. It encodes CASKRGVQNYGYTF. The chain joins TRBV5-5 to TRBJ1-2; D perhaps matches TRBD1 (5 bases). Germline CDR1 is SGHKS and CDR2 is YYEKEE (reference sequence). V gave up 6 bases and J gave up 2 bases, with 14 bases separating them. The CDR3 runs to 14 residues.

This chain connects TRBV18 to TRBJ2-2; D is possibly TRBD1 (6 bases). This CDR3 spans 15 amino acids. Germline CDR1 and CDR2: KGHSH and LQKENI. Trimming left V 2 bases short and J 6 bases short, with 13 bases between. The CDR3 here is CASSPETGGSGELFF. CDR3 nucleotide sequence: TGTGCCAGCTCACCAGAGACAGGTGGATCCGGGGAGCTGTTTTTT.

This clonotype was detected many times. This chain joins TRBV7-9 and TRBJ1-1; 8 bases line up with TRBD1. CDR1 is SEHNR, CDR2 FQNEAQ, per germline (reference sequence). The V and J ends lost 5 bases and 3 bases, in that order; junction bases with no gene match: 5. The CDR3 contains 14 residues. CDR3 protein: CASSLGTGHTEAFF. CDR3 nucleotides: TGTGCCAGCAGCCTTGGGACAGGTCACACTGAAGCTTTCTTT.

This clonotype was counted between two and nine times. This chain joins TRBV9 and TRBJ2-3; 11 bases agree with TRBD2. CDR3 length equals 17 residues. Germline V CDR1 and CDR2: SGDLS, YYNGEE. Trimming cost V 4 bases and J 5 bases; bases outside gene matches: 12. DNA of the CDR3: TGTGCCAGCAGCCGAATGGTAGCGGGAGGGCCGTTAGATACGCAGTATTTT. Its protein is CASSRMVAGGPLDTQYF. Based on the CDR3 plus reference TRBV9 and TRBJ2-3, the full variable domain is DSGVTQTPKHLITATGQRVTLRCSPRSGDLSVYWYQQSLDQGLQFLIQYYNGEERAKGNILERFSAQQFPDLHSELNLSSLELGDSALYFCASSRMVAGGPLDTQYFGPGTRLTVL.

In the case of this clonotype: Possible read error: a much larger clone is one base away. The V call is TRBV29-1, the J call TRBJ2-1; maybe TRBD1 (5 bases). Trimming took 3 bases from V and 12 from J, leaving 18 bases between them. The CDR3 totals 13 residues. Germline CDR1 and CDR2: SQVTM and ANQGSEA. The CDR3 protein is CSVDFKGNGGQFF. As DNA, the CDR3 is TGCAGCGTTGATTTCAAGGGGAATGGTGGGCAGTTCTTC.

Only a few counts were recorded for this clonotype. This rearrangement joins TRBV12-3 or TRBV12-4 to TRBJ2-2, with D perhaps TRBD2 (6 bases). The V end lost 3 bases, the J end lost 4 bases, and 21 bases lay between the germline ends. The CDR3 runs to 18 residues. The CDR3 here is CASSFDTHMAGSTGELFF. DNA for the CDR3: TGTGCCAGCAGTTTTGACACCCATATGGCGGGGAGCACCGGGGAGCTGTTTTTT.

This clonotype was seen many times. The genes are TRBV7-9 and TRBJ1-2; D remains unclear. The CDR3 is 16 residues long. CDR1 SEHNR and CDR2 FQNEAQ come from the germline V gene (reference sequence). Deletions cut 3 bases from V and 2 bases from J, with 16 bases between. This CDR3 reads CASSLGAAALNYGYTF. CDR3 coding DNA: TGTGCCAGCAGCTTGGGCGCCGCCGCCTTAAACTATGGCTACACCTTC.